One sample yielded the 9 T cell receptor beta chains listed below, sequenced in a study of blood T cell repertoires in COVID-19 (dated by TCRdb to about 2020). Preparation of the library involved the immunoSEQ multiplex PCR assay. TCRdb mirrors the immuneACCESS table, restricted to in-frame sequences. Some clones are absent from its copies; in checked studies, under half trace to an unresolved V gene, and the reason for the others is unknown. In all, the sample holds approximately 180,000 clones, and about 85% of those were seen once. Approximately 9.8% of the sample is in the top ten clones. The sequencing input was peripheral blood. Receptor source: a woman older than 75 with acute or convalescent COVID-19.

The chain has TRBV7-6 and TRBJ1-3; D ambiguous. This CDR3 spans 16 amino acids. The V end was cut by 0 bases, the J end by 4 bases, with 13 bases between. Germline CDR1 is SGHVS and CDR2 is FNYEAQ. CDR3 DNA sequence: TGTGCCAGCAGCTTAGCCCGCGGGGTGCGGGGAAACACCATATATTTT. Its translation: CASSLARGVRGNTIYF.

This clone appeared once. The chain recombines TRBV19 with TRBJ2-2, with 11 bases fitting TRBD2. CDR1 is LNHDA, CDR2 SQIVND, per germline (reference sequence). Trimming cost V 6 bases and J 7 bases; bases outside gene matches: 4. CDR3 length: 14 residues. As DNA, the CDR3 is TGTGCCAGTAGACTAGCGGGGGTGGACGGGGAGCTGTTTTTT. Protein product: CASRLAGVDGELFF.

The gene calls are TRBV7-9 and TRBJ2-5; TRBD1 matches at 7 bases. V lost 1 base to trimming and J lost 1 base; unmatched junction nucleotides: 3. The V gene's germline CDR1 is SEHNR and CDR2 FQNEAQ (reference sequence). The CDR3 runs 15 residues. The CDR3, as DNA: TGTGCCAGCAGCTTAGACGGGACAGTCCAAGAGACCCAGTACTTC. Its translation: CASSLDGTVQETQYF.

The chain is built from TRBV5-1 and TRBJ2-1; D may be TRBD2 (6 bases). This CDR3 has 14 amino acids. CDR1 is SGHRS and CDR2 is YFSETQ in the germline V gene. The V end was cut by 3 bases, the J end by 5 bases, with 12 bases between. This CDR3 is CASSSTRSHNEQFF. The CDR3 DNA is TGCGCCAGCAGCTCGACTAGGAGTCACAATGAGCAGTTCTTC.

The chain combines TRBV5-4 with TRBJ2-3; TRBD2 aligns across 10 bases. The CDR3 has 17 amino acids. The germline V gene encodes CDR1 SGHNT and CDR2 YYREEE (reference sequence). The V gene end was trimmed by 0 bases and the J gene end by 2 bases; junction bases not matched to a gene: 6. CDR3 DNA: TGTGCCAGCAGCTTGGATGGGCTAGCGGGGGACACAGATACGCAGTATTTT. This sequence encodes CASSLDGLAGDTDTQYF. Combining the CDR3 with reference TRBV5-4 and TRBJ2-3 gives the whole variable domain ETGVTQSPTHLIKTRGQQVTLRCSSQSGHNTVSWYQQALGQGPQFIFQYYREEENGRGNFPPRFSGLQFPNYSSELNVNALELDDSALYLCASSLDGLAGDTDTQYFGPGTRLTVL.

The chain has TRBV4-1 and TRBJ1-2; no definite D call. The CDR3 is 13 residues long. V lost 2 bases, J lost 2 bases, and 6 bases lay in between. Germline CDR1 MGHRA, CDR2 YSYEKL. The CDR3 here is CASSQTGNYGYTF. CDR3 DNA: TGCGCCAGCAGCCAAACGGGGAACTATGGCTACACCTTC.

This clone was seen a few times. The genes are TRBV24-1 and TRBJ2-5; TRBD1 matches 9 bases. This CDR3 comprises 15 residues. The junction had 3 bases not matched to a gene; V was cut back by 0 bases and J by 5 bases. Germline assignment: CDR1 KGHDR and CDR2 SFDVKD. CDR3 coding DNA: TGTGCCACCAGTGATTTGAACAGGGGGCGGGAGACCCAGTACTTC. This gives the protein CATSDLNRGRETQYF.

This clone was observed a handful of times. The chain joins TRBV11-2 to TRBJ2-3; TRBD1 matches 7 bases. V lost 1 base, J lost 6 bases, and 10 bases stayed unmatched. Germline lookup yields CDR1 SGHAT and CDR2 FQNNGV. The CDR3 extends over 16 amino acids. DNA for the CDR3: TGTGCCAGCAGCTTAGTGTCGGCCAGGGGGAGCGATACGCAGTATTTT. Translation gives CASSLVSARGSDTQYF.

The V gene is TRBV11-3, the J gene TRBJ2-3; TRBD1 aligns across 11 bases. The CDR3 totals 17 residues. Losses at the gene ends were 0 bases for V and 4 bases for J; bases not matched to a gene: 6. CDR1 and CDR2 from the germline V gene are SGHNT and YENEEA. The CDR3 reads CASSLDSGQGAADTQYF. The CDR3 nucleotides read TGTGCCAGCAGCTTAGATAGCGGACAGGGGGCCGCAGATACGCAGTATTTT.